This T cell receptor (beta chain) came from a study of T cell repertoires in cytomegalovirus infection. Whole-study context: Through public TCR beta signatures, both CMV infection and matching HLA type were indicated. Findings and caveats of the study: Using cumulative public TCR beta family frequency, the authors identified those who carried CMV together with the relevant HLA. The ex vivo response was dominated by HLA-C-restricted CMV-specific TCR beta clonotypes.

This clonotype was seen more than once but under ten times. Antigen: not known. From germline, CDR1 is SGHTA and CDR2 FQGNSA. V lost 9 bases and J 2 bases, leaving 16 bases between the germline ends. The CDR3 is 14 amino acids. MiXCR was run by TCRdb on the reads, yielding one entry per CDR3 protein. The sample contains roughly 500,000 distinct CDR3 sequences, 30% to 40% of which appear only once. The source of this sequence is a human donor in good health (CMV status not recorded). Some clones in this sample may be carry-over from other donors' samples. This specimen was cultured PBMCs, taken from culture after CMV antigen stimulation. The V and J genes are TRBV7-2 and TRBJ2-5; D possibly matches TRBD1 or TRBD2 (5 bases each). The CDR3 bases are TGTGCCAGTGGGATTTTTGGGGGTCAAGAGACCCAGTACTTC. This codes for CASGIFGGQETQYF.